This TCR beta chain appears in the sequencing data of a study of blood T cell repertoires in COVID-19. Study background: Samples representing acute and convalescent COVID-19 were sourced from the United States, Italy and Spain. PBMCs, B-cell-depleted T cells, or T cells were the source of the cDNA or gDNA that made up the material.

Authors' methods: By means of reference gene primer amplification, nucleated cell counts were estimated. The method was immunoSEQ multiplex PCR; TCRdb's version includes in-frame clones alone and lacks a portion of them. From that table come the V and J calls and clone size; the DNA was used to work out D and trimming. The table has 140,000 to 150,000 clones, approximately 91% seen once; the top ten hold approximately 1.8%. The germline gives CDR1 SGHRS, CDR2 YFSETQ. This CDR3 contains 14 residues. Trimming at V came to 4 bases and at J to 5 bases, leaving 4 bases not matched to a gene. The sample comprised peripheral blood. The chain links TRBV5-1 to TRBJ1-1; 11 bases fit TRBD1. The sequence came from an older man with acute or convalescent COVID-19. CDR3 protein: CASSLGQGETEAFF. The CDR3, as DNA: TGCGCCAGCAGCCTGGGACAGGGGGAGACTGAAGCTTTCTTT.